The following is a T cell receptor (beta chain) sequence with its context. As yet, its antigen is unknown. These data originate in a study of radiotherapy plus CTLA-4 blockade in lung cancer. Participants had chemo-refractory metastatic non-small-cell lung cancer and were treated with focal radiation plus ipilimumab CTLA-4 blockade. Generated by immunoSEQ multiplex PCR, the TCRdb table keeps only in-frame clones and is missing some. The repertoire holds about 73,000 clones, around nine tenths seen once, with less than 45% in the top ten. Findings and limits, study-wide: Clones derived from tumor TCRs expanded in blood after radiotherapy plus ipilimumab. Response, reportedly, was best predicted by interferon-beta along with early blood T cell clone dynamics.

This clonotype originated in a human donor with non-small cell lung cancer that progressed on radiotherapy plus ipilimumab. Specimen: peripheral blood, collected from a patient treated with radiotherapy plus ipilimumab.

The CDR3 DNA reads TGTGCCAGCAGCTCAACACTGGGTATAGCCAAAAACATTCAGTACTTC. It specifies CASSSTLGIAKNIQYF. The chain is built from TRBV5-6 and TRBJ2-4; D gene unclear. Looked up from germline, CDR1 is SGHDT and CDR2 is YYEEEE. The CDR3 is 16 amino acids. V lost 3 bases, J lost 0 bases, and 13 bases lay in between.